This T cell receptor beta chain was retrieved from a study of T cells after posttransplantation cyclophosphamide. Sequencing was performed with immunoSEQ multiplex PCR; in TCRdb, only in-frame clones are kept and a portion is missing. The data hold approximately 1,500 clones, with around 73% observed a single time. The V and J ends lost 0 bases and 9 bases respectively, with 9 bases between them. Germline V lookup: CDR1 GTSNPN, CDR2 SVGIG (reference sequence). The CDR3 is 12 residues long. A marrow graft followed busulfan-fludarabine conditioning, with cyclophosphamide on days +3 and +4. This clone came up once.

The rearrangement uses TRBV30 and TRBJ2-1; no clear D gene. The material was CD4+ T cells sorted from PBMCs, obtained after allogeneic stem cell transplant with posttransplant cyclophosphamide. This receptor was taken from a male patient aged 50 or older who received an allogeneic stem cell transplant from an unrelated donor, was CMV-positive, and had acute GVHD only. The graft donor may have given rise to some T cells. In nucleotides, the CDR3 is TGTGCCTGGAGTGTACAAGCGATTGAGCAGTTCTTC. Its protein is CAWSVQAIEQFF.